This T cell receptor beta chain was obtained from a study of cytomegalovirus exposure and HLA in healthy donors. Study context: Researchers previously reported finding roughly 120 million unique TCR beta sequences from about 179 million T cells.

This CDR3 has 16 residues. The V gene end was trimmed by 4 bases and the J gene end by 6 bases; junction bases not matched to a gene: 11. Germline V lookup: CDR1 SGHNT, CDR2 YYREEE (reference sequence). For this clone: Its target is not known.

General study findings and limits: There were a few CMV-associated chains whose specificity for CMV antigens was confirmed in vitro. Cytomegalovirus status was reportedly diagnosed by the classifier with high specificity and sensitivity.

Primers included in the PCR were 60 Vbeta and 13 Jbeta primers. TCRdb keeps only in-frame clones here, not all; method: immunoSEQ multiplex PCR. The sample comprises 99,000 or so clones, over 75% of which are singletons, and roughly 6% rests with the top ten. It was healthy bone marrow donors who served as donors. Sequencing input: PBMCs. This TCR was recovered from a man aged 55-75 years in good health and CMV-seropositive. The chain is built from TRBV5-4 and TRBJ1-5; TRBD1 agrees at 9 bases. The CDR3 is CASSPSPGTGIQPQHF. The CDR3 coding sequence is TGTGCCAGCAGCCCCTCACCGGGGACAGGGATTCAGCCCCAGCATTTT.